A few counts support the clone carrying this T cell receptor (beta chain). Its antigen is currently unknown. This PCR relied on a set of 60 Vbeta primers and 13 Jbeta primers. Original processing methods: An analysis that came later counted 77 million or so unique TCR beta chains, around 10 million shared. Measured with immunoSEQ multiplex PCR; TCRdb has only the in-frame clones, and not every one. The V and J calls and clone size come from that table; D and trimming were worked out from the DNA. The sample has tens of thousands of clones, about 80% seen once. The donors (healthy individuals) were bone marrow donors. This sample is part of a study of cytomegalovirus exposure and HLA in healthy donors. Overall study findings and caveats: Analyzed later, association rates of TCRs varied across HLA loci, with DRB1 most and HLA-C fewest. Most TCR beta V segments were productive about 87% or about 30% of the time in an earlier analysis.

Looked up from germline, CDR1 is LNHDA and CDR2 is SQIVND (reference sequence). The CDR3 has 13 residues. The V end was cut by 3 bases, the J end by 8 bases, with 13 bases between. The source material was PBMCs. The V and J genes are TRBV19 and TRBJ1-2; no clear D gene. This TCR came from a male donor in good health and CMV-seronegative. The CDR3 nucleotides are TGTGCCAGTAGTATTGATGTGGGCAGGGGCTACACCTTC. It encodes CASSIDVGRGYTF.